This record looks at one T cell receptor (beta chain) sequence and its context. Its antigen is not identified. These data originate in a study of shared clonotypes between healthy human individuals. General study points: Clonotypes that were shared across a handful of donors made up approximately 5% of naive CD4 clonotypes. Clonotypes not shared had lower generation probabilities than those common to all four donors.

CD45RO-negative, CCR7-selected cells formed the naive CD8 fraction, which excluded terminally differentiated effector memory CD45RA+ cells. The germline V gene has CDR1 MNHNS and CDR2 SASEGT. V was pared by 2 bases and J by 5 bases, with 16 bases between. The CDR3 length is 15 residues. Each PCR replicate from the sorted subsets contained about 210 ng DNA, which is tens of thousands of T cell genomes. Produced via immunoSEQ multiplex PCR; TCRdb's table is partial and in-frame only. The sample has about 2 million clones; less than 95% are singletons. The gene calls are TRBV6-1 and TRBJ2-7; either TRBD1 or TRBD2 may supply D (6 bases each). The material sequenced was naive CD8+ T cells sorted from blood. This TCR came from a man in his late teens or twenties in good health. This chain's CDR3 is CASSEWGGGRNEQYF. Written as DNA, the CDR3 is TGTGCCAGCAGTGAATGGGGTGGGGGGCGCAACGAGCAGTACTTC.